What follows describes a single TCR beta chain. The antigen is unknown. Treatment meaning: approximately 9-day PBMC culture with coronavirus spike peptide pools or control peptides (ViraFEST assay). Ahead of the COVID-19 pandemic (2011-2018), the CD4+ T cells of the unexposed donor were collected. TCR sequencing followed the expansion of antigen-specific T cells with peptide pools in ViraFEST. Scientists ran DNA taken from cultured CD4+ T cells through the Oncomine TCR Beta short-read assay for sequencing. Investigators isolated genomic DNA from cultured CD4+ T cells. A single record per CDR3 protein comes from TCRdb applying MiXCR to the PCR reads. The sample lists more than 9,000 distinct CDR3 sequences, roughly 30% occurring once. This entry is derived from a study of vaccination and CD4 T cells after COVID-19. Overall study context: Control cultures received a CEFX pool, an HIV-1 Nef pool, or no peptide. General study findings and limits: Convalescent patients' vaccine-specific clones were spike mono-reactive in 304 of 307 cases.

The TCR sequence derives from a human donor in good health. Sequencing input: CD4+ T cells from blood, cultured in vitro.

CDR3 coding DNA: TGTGCCAGCAGCTCCGGACAGGGGGCAGCCGGGGAGCTGTTTTTT. It is translated as CASSSGQGAAGELFF. This chain connects TRBV11-3 to TRBJ2-2; 11 nucleotides line up with TRBD1. The CDR3 length is 15 residues. The J segment lost 6 bases and the V segment lost 4 bases, leaving 4 bases of the junction unmatched. The germline gives CDR1 SGHNT, CDR2 YENEEA.